These 13 T cell receptor beta chains were sequenced from one sample in a study of spatial heterogeneity in lung cancer. Whole-study findings and limits: Within tumors, counts of expanded alpha and beta TCRs tracked tumor mutation counts.

These receptors' targets are unknown. Sample time point: sample taken at primary tumor resection. One entry per CDR3 protein results from TCRdb running MiXCR on the 5' RACE reads. The top ten clones hold less than 10% of a sample with over 10,000 distinct CDR3 sequences, less than 4.5% of them seen once. This specimen consisted of lung tumor tissue, obtained at surgery. All receptors come from a male donor with early-stage non-small cell lung cancer.

At least ten counts were recorded for this clonotype. The chain recombines TRBV20-1 with TRBJ2-7; either TRBD1 or TRBD2 may fit D (5 bases each). CDR1 is DFQATT, CDR2 SNEGSKA, per germline (reference sequence). The CDR3 is 14 amino acids. Trimming took 6 bases from V and 2 from J, leaving 17 bases between them. The CDR3 coding sequence is TGCAGTGCCTCGGCCGGGACGGAAACCTACGAGCAGTACTTC. Residues: CSASAGTETYEQYF.

This clonotype has a count of ten or more. V is TRBV11-1 and J is TRBJ2-2, with D uncertain. This CDR3 comprises 13 residues. The V gene lost 0 bases and the J gene lost 7 bases, with 6 bases spanning the gap. Germline assignment: CDR1 SGHAT and CDR2 FQDESV (reference sequence). CDR3 protein: CASSLAGGGELFF. Written as DNA, the CDR3 is TGTGCCAGCAGCTTAGCGGGTGGCGGGGAGCTGTTTTTT.

A word on this clonotype: One base away lies a much larger clone, so this may be a sequencing read error. The chain couples TRBV14 to TRBJ1-3; a possible D gene is TRBD1 (6 bases). The V end lost 0 bases, the J end lost 4 bases, and 19 bases lay between the germline ends. This CDR3 spans 18 amino acids. Germline CDR1 SGHDN, CDR2 FVKESK. The CDR3 DNA is TGTGCCAGCAGCCAAGATCGGAGGACAGACCGAGCAGGAAACACCATATATTTT. Residues: CASSQDRRTDRAGNTIYF.

The chain links TRBV30 to TRBJ1-1; a weak D match, TRBD1 (6 bases). The CDR3 spans 11 residues. Trimming shortened V by 4 bases and J by 8 bases, and 11 bases separated the two germline ends. Germline V lookup: CDR1 GTSNPN, CDR2 SVGIG (reference sequence). The CDR3 DNA reads as TGTGCCTGGAAACAGGGATCGGAAGCTTTCTTT. It is translated as CAWKQGSEAFF.

This chain uses TRBV7-3 with TRBJ2-7; D gene unclear. The germline V gene has CDR1 SGHTA and CDR2 FQGTGA. The CDR3 length is 13 residues. The V and J ends lost 2 bases and 3 bases respectively, with 8 bases between them. CDR3 protein: CASSLGRGYEQYF. The CDR3 coding sequence is TGTGCCAGCAGCTTAGGGCGTGGCTACGAGCAGTACTTC. Supplemented by reference TRBV7-3 and TRBJ2-7, the full variable domain reads GAGVSQTPSNKVTEKGKYVELRCDPISGHTALYWYRQSLGQGPEFLIYFQGTGAADDSGLPNDRFFAVRPEGSVSTLKIQRTERGDSAVYLCASSLGRGYEQYFGPGTRLTVT.

This clonotype was found many times. The chain joins TRBV24-1 to TRBJ2-3, with TRBD2 matching over 7 bases. The CDR3 covers 15 residues. Germline trimming cut 3 bases from V and 0 bases from J; bases unmatched to any gene: 2. Germline values: CDR1 KGHDR, CDR2 SFDVKD. As DNA, the CDR3 is TGTGCCACCAGTGATAGGGGACTAAGCACAGATACGCAGTATTTT. This codes for CATSDRGLSTDTQYF.

This clonotype was counted ten times or more. J is TRBJ1-5 and V is TRBV20-1; D is possibly TRBD1 (6 bases). CDR3 length: 16 amino acids. V shed 0 bases and J shed 1 base, with 13 bases lying between them. Looked up from germline, CDR1 is DFQATT and CDR2 is SNEGSKA (reference sequence). In DNA, the CDR3 is TGCAGTGCTAGAGATGTGGGGGGCTTAAGCAATCAGCCCCAGCATTTT. Its translation: CSARDVGGLSNQPQHF.

This clonotype was observed many times. This rearrangement joins TRBV27 to TRBJ2-4; 9 nucleotides align to TRBD1. The CDR3 extends over 16 amino acids. V trimming: 4 bases; J trimming: 2 bases; junction bases outside the gene matches: 6. The germline V gene encodes CDR1 MNHEY and CDR2 SMNVEV (reference sequence). Here the CDR3 reads CASSYHRGPTKNIQYF. In DNA, the CDR3 is TGTGCCAGCAGTTATCACAGGGGGCCAACCAAAAACATTCAGTACTTC.

Many counts were recorded for this clonotype. The chain uses TRBV6-5 and TRBJ2-3; weak D call: TRBD2 (6 bases). The germline V gene encodes CDR1 MNHEY and CDR2 SVGAGI. The CDR3 length is 17 residues. V dropped 6 bases and J dropped 6 bases, with 25 bases sitting between them. The chain's CDR3 is CASRRRAAETSGDTQYF. In DNA, the CDR3 is TGTGCCAGCAGAAGGAGGGCAGCGGAAACCTCGGGGGATACGCAGTATTTT.

This clonotype occurred many times. J is TRBJ1-1 and V is TRBV2, with D possibly matching TRBD1 (5 bases). Germline CDR1 is SNHLY and CDR2 is FYNNEI. The CDR3 covers 13 residues. V was cut by 5 bases and J by 4 bases, with 11 bases left in between. The CDR3 sequence is CASSWGLGTEAFF. CDR3 nucleotide sequence: TGTGCCAGCAGTTGGGGACTGGGCACTGAAGCTTTCTTT.

This clonotype was detected a few times. J is TRBJ2-7 and V is TRBV2; weak D call: TRBD1 (6 bases). Trimming shortened V by 5 bases and J by 6 bases, and 14 bases separated the two germline ends. Per germline, CDR1 SNHLY and CDR2 FYNNEI. The CDR3 loop spans 13 amino acids. The CDR3 reads CASSFQGNGEQYV. CDR3 nucleotide sequence: TGTGCCAGCAGTTTCCAGGGGAATGGCGAGCAGTACGTC.

The sample holds many counts of this clonotype. This chain joins TRBV15 and TRBJ2-7; D gene uncertain. This CDR3 spans 14 amino acids. V lost 0 bases, J lost 5 bases, and 11 bases lay in between. Germline loops: CDR1 LNHNV, CDR2 YYDKDF (reference sequence). The CDR3 sequence: CATSRDDVRDEQYF. As DNA, the CDR3 is TGTGCCACCAGCAGAGATGATGTTCGGGACGAGCAGTACTTC.

This clonotype was picked up many times. V usage is TRBV30 and J usage is TRBJ2-7; 11 nucleotides agree with TRBD2. This CDR3 region has 15 residues. J gave up 12 bases and V 4 bases, and 17 bases lay outside the gene matches. Germline V lookup: CDR1 GTSNPN, CDR2 SVGIG (reference sequence). Here the CDR3 reads CAWTRKTSGATMRYF. CDR3 in DNA: TGTGCCTGGACCCGGAAGACTAGCGGGGCCACTATGCGGTACTTC.